The T cell receptor (beta chain) under discussion was sequenced for a study of CD8+ T cells in alopecia areata. In regard to this clone: The antigen is undetermined.

Study-level results: In scalp and blood during tofacitinib, many expanded lesional clones persisted. Among the 100 top clones, expanded CD8+ clones, like scalp clonality, were significantly decreased by tofacitinib.

Germline CDR1 PRHDT, CDR2 FYEKMQ (reference sequence). The CDR3 is made up of 14 amino acids. V was clipped by 4 bases and J by 2 bases; unmatched bases: 4. As the sequencing template, cDNA was produced by extracting RNA and reverse transcribing it. Libraries were prepared by immunoSEQ multiplex PCR; TCRdb keeps only in-frame clonotypes and omits some of them. The data contain about 140,000 clones, roughly 82% of them singletons. The treatment here: oral pan-JAK inhibitor, 5-10 mg twice daily. Peripheral blood samples and lesional scalp punch biopsies were obtained from alopecia areata patients. V is TRBV13 and J is TRBJ2-5; 7 bases line up with TRBD1. Sequencing used CD8+ T cells sorted from blood, obtained at week 4, from a patient treated with tofacitinib. This receptor was obtained from a human donor with alopecia areata. CDR3 sequence: CASSSMGQQETQYF. The CDR3 DNA follows: TGTGCCAGCAGCTCGATGGGACAGCAAGAGACCCAGTACTTC. Together with reference TRBV13 and TRBJ2-5, the CDR3 gives the full variable domain: AAGVIQSPRHLIKEKRETATLKCYPIPRHDTVYWYQQGPGQDPQFLISFYEKMQSDKGSIPDRFSAQQFSDYHSELNMSSLELGDSALYFCASSSMGQQETQYFGPGTRLLVL.